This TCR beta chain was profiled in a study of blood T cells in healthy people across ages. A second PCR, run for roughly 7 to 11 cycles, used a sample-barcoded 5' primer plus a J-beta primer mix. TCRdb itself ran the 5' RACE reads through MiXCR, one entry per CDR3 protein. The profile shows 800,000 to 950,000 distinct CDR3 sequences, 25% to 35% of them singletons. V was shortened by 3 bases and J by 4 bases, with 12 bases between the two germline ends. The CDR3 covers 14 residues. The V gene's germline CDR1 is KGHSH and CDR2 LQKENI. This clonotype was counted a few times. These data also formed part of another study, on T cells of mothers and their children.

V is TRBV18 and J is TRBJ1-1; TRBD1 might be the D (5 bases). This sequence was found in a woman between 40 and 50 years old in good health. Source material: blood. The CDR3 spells CASSPRGASTEAFF. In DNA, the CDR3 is TGTGCCAGCTCACCGAGGGGCGCGAGCACTGAAGCTTTCTTT.